Listed below are T cell receptor beta chains from one sample, sequenced in a study of shared clonotypes between healthy human individuals. Some clones are missing from TCRdb's copy, which holds only in-frame ones; the method was immunoSEQ multiplex PCR. The repertoire consists of around 700,000 clones, with 90% to 95% occurring once and the leading ten covering 24%. Sequences were obtained from naive CD8+ T cells sorted from blood. The receptors originated from a man aged 25 to 45 in good health. The CDR3 runs from the conserved cysteine through the conserved F or W. Fields, in order: clone size, D gene, J gene, V gene, CDR3 length, CDR3 protein, CDR3 DNA. The D gene is left open where the match is weak. A clone size is listed for some rows: how often the clone was seen (once, few, many), or a class if it is expanded.

clone_size: -
d_call: TRBD1
j_call: TRBJ1-1
v_call: TRBV13
cdr3_length: 15
cdr3_aa: CASSETGTDHTEAFF
cdr3_nt: TGTGCCAGCAGTGAAACCGGGACAGACCACACTGAAGCTTTCTTT

clone_size: -
d_call: -
j_call: TRBJ2-3
v_call: TRBV2
cdr3_length: 14
cdr3_aa: CASSPRGGTDTQYF
cdr3_nt: TGTGCCAGCAGTCCTAGGGGGGGCACAGATACGCAGTATTTT

clone_size: -
d_call: -
j_call: TRBJ2-7
v_call: TRBV7-6
cdr3_length: 14
cdr3_aa: CASSTSVEVDEQYF
cdr3_nt: TGTGCCAGCAGCACCTCGGTGGAGGTGGACGAGCAGTACTTC

clone_size: -
d_call: TRBD1
j_call: TRBJ2-1
v_call: TRBV5-8
cdr3_length: 15
cdr3_aa: CASSHDRGVYNEQFF
cdr3_nt: TGTGCCAGCAGCCACGACAGGGGCGTCTACAATGAGCAGTTCTTC

clone_size: -
d_call: TRBD2
j_call: TRBJ2-7
v_call: TRBV4-1
cdr3_length: 16
cdr3_aa: CASSHSQREFGYEQYF
cdr3_nt: TGCGCCAGCAGCCATTCACAGCGGGAGTTCGGCTACGAGCAGTACTTC

clone_size: -
d_call: -
j_call: TRBJ2-4
v_call: TRBV19
cdr3_length: 16
cdr3_aa: CASSPGFVLAKNIQYF
cdr3_nt: TGTGCCAGTAGTCCCGGATTTGTACTAGCCAAAAACATTCAGTACTTC

clone_size: -
d_call: TRBD2
j_call: TRBJ2-2
v_call: TRBV27
cdr3_length: 19
cdr3_aa: CASSDRDSGRAFVTGELFF
cdr3_nt: TGTGCCAGCAGTGATCGGGATAGCGGGAGGGCCTTTGTCACCGGGGAGCTGTTTTTT

clone_size: -
d_call: TRBD2
j_call: TRBJ2-1
v_call: TRBV7-9
cdr3_length: 14
cdr3_aa: CATPASGRADEQFF
cdr3_nt: TGTGCCACCCCCGCCAGCGGGAGGGCCGATGAGCAGTTCTTC

clone_size: once
d_call: -
j_call: TRBJ2-2
v_call: TRBV7-6
cdr3_length: 15
cdr3_aa: CASSKSGANTGELFF
cdr3_nt: TGTGCCAGCAGCAAATCCGGGGCCAACACCGGGGAGCTGTTTTTT

clone_size: -
d_call: -
j_call: TRBJ1-1
v_call: TRBV19
cdr3_length: 13
cdr3_aa: CASSMIGGTEAFF
cdr3_nt: TGTGCCAGTAGTATGATTGGGGGCACTGAAGCTTTCTTT

clone_size: -
d_call: -
j_call: TRBJ2-3
v_call: TRBV5-4
cdr3_length: 11
cdr3_aa: CASSLADTQYF
cdr3_nt: TGTGCCAGCAGCTTGGCAGATACGCAGTATTTT

clone_size: -
d_call: TRBD1
j_call: TRBJ2-3
v_call: TRBV7-8
cdr3_length: 21
cdr3_aa: CASSWPRLGTGGVFSTDTQYF
cdr3_nt: TGTGCCAGCAGCTGGCCCAGGCTAGGGACAGGGGGCGTTTTTAGCACAGATACGCAGTATTTT

clone_size: -
d_call: -
j_call: TRBJ1-2
v_call: TRBV9
cdr3_length: 15
cdr3_aa: CASSVGITGIYGYTF
cdr3_nt: TGTGCCAGCAGCGTAGGGATCACAGGGATCTATGGCTACACCTTC

clone_size: -
d_call: -
j_call: TRBJ2-6
v_call: TRBV7-9
cdr3_length: 15
cdr3_aa: CASSHPLSGANVLTF
cdr3_nt: TGTGCCAGCAGCCACCCCCTCTCTGGGGCCAACGTCCTGACTTTC

clone_size: -
d_call: -
j_call: TRBJ2-7
v_call: TRBV7-5
cdr3_length: 16
cdr3_aa: CVRSDSGAGDHYEQYF
cdr3_nt: TGTGTCAGAAGCGATTCCGGTGCGGGAGATCACTACGAGCAGTACTTC

clone_size: -
d_call: -
j_call: TRBJ1-3
v_call: TRBV9
cdr3_length: 16
cdr3_aa: CASSVDGQLSGNTIYF
cdr3_nt: TGTGCCAGCAGCGTAGATGGACAGCTCTCTGGAAACACCATATATTTT